This TCR beta chain appears in the sequencing data of a study of vaccination and CD4 T cells after COVID-19. Study summary: Stimulation of the cells used overlapping spike peptide pools from SARS-CoV-2 and from the common cold coronaviruses HCoV-NL63, HCoV-OC43 and HCoV-229E.

An Oncomine TCR Beta short-read assay was used to sequence the DNA from cultured CD4+ T cells. MiXCR, applied by TCRdb to the PCR reads, yields one record per CDR3 protein. The sample yields about 3,900 distinct CDR3 sequences, under 25% seen once. Treatment noted: approximately nine-day PBMC culture with coronavirus spike peptide pools or control peptides (ViraFEST assay). Upon completion of 10 days of culture, CD4+ T cells were isolated via negative selection. This clonotype has more than one count but fewer than ten. Its antigen is currently unknown. General observations from the study: Counts of SARS-CoV-2-reactive clonotypes had a median that went from about 20 to 38, a nonsignificant change.

The CDR3 contains 13 residues. V was shortened by 11 bases and J by 2 bases, with 14 bases between the two germline ends. Per the germline V gene, CDR1 is ENHRY and CDR2 is SYGVKD. V and J are TRBV10-3 and TRBJ2-3; D possibly corresponds to TRBD1 (6 bases). The receptor comes from a human donor who had recovered from COVID-19. Sequencing was performed on CD4+ T cells from blood, cultured in vitro. CDR3 DNA: TGTGCCTCGAAGGACAGCAACACAGATACGCAGTATTTT. It is translated as CASKDSNTDTQYF.